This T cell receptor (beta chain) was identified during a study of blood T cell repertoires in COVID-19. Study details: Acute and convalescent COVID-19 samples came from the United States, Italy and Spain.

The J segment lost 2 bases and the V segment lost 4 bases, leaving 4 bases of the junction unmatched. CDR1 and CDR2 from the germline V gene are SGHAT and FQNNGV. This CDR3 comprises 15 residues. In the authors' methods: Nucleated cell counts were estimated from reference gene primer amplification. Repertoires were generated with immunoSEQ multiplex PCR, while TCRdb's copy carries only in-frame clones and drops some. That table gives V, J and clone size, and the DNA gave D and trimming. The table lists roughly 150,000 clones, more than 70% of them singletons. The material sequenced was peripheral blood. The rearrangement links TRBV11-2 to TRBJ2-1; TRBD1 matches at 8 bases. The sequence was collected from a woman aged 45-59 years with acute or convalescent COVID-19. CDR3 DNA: TGTGCCAGCAGCTCCGACAGGGGCCCCTACAATGAGCAGTTCTTC. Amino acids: CASSSDRGPYNEQFF.